A single sample is the source of the 9 T cell receptor beta chains below, sequenced in a study of T cell changes during pregnancy in multiple sclerosis. Clones were read by immunoSEQ multiplex PCR, and TCRdb kept only the in-frame ones, dropping some. The table records fewer than 50,000 clones, about 94% of them present only once. This specimen consisted of CD8+ T cells from peripheral blood mononuclear cells, obtained in the first trimester of pregnancy. All receptors come from a female donor with multiple sclerosis, enrolled in a pregnancy study.

Here the CDR3 reads CASSTGTPEYGYTF. The CDR3 nucleotides are TGTGCCAGCAGCACCGGGACACCCGAATATGGCTACACCTTC. The V call is TRBV2, the J call TRBJ1-2, with D maybe TRBD1 (6 bases). Germline-derived CDR1 and CDR2 are SNHLY and FYNNEI. The CDR3 has 14 residues. Trimming pared 6 bases from V and 5 bases from J, leaving 16 bases between.

This clone showed up just once. This chain links TRBV29-1 with TRBJ1-2; the match to TRBD1 covers 8 bases. CDR3 length equals 13 residues. Germline V gene lookup returns CDR1 SQVTM and CDR2 ANQGSEA. J lost 2 bases, V lost 3 bases, and 2 bases had no gene match. The CDR3 is CSVEAGGNYGYTF. The CDR3 nucleotides are TGCAGCGTTGAGGCAGGGGGCAACTATGGCTACACCTTC.

V usage is TRBV5-1 and J usage is TRBJ2-1; D possibly corresponds to TRBD2 (6 bases). CDR1 is SGHRS, CDR2 YFSETQ, per germline. There are 16 residues in the CDR3. V lost 1 base and J 2 bases, leaving 13 bases between the germline ends. The CDR3 DNA follows: TGCGCCAGCAGCTTGCCGGTGGGAGGCCCCTACAATGAGCAGTTCTTC. Its protein is CASSLPVGGPYNEQFF.

Note on this clone: Germline and junction disagree at one end, which may indicate a read error. V gene TRBV5-1 combines with J gene TRBJ2-1; TRBD2 aligns across 9 bases. Germline-derived CDR1 and CDR2 are SGHRS and YFSETQ. This CDR3 spans 17 amino acids. CDR3: CASSPGLAGWPYYEQFF. The CDR3 DNA reads as TGCGCCAGCAGCCCCGGCCTAGCGGGATGGCCCTACTATGAGCAGTTCTTC.

J is TRBJ2-5 and V is TRBV5-1, with TRBD1 identical over 8 bases. The CDR3 is made up of 17 amino acids. CDR1 is SGHRS, CDR2 YFSETQ, per germline. The V and J ends lost 4 bases and 5 bases, in that order; junction bases with no gene match: 16. CDR3 in amino acids: CASSLPPIQGARETQYF. The CDR3 DNA is TGCGCCAGCAGCCTTCCGCCAATCCAGGGGGCTCGGGAGACCCAGTACTTC.

This chain links TRBV4-1 with TRBJ2-4; 11 nucleotides align to TRBD2. V lost 4 bases to trimming and J lost 6 bases; unmatched junction nucleotides: 11. The CDR3 extends over 17 amino acids. Germline V gene data show CDR1 as MGHRA and CDR2 as YSYEKL. DNA of the CDR3: TGCGCCAGCAGCCTCCGGCGACTAGCGGGGAGCGGAAACATTCAGTACTTC. This codes for CASSLRRLAGSGNIQYF.

This clone came up once. This chain connects TRBV13 to TRBJ1-1, with a possible D match to TRBD1 (5 bases). Deletions cut 5 bases from V and 3 bases from J, with 10 bases between. Germline V gene sequence: CDR1 PRHDT, CDR2 FYEKMQ (reference sequence). The CDR3 runs 13 residues. For the CDR3, the DNA is TGTGCCAGCAGCAATAAGGGGTACACTGAAGCTTTCTTT. Amino acids: CASSNKGYTEAFF.

This sequence joins TRBV14 and TRBJ2-7, with D possibly matching TRBD1 (5 bases). V lost 3 bases, J lost 4 bases, and 10 bases lay in between. Germline loops: CDR1 SGHDN, CDR2 FVKESK. The CDR3 has 13 residues. CDR3 nucleotide sequence: TGTGCCAGCAGCCATTGGACAACATACGAGCAGTACTTC. As protein: CASSHWTTYEQYF. Using reference TRBV14 and TRBJ2-7 for the parts outside the CDR3, the full variable domain is EAGVTQFPSHSVIEKGQTVTLRCDPISGHDNLYWYRRVMGKEIKFLLHFVKESKQDESGMPNNRFLAERTGGTYSTLKVQPAELEDSGVYFCASSHWTTYEQYFGPGTRLTVT.

The gene calls are TRBV6-4 and TRBJ2-3; weak D call: TRBD1 (5 bases). CDR1 is MRHNA and CDR2 is SNTAGT in the germline V gene. V was trimmed by 2 bases and J by 0 bases, leaving 9 bases between them. CDR3 length equals 15 residues. The CDR3 nucleotides are TGTGCCAGCAGTGACAGGGCAGGGAGCACAGATACGCAGTATTTT. Translation gives CASSDRAGSTDTQYF.